This T cell receptor beta chain was captured by sequencing in a study of a mutant IDH1 vaccine in newly diagnosed glioma. Trimming removed 8 bases at V and 2 bases at J, with 16 bases between. This CDR3 is built from 15 residues. Germline CDR1 and CDR2: MNHNS and SASEGT. Data came from immunoSEQ multiplex PCR; TCRdb stores just in-frame clones and leaves some out. There are approximately 41,000 clones in the sample; about four fifths occur only once, and 5% to 6.5% lies in the top ten. Indicated time point: week 23, last vaccination. Vaccinated patients received 300 ug of mutant IDH1 20-mer peptide per dose, with topical imiquimod. With regard to this clone: As yet, its antigen is unknown.

The chain has TRBV6-1 and TRBJ1-5; maybe TRBD1 (6 bases). The starting material was PBMCs, obtained from a glioma patient whose treatment included an IDH1 peptide vaccine. The receptor was isolated from a man between 40 and 49 years old with glioma. DNA for the CDR3: TGTGCCAGCGAGAGGGGGGCAGGGGGCAATCAGCCCCAGCATTTT. It yields the protein CASERGAGGNQPQHF.